These 11 T cell receptor beta chains originate from one sample sequenced in a study of PD-1 blockade in mismatch repair-deficient tumors. The repertoire was sequenced with immunoSEQ multiplex PCR; TCRdb's copy has only in-frame clones and lacks some. The sample has some 120,000 clones, about 86% seen once; the top ten hold roughly 14%. Here the sequenced sample was peripheral blood, taken 44 weeks after starting pembrolizumab. The receptors here all came from an adult with mismatch repair-deficient cancer.

The chain has TRBV7-3 and TRBJ2-5; D gene uncertain. Germline CDR1 and CDR2: SGHTA and FQGTGA. V lost 6 bases to trimming and J lost 8 bases, with 10 bases between them. This CDR3 has 11 residues. The CDR3 sequence is CASRPRPTQYF. DNA for the CDR3: TGTGCCAGCAGGCCGAGACCTACCCAGTACTTC.

This clone was recorded once. The chain carries TRBV6-1 and TRBJ2-7; 10 nucleotides agree with TRBD2. This CDR3 spans 15 amino acids. Germline CDR1 MNHNS, CDR2 SASEGT. V dropped 6 bases and J dropped 4; count of bases not matched to a gene: 9. The CDR3 coding sequence is TGTGCCAGCAGGGCCGCTAGCGGGAGTTCTTACGAGCAGTACTTC. Translating it yields CASRAASGSSYEQYF.

The chain joins TRBV11-3 to TRBJ1-1, with D possibly matching TRBD1 (6 bases). The germline CDR1 and CDR2 sequences are SGHNT and YENEEA. V was clipped by 3 bases and J by 0 bases, with 17 bases between them. The CDR3 runs to 17 residues. CDR3 sequence: CASSLGDRLAVNTEAFF. The CDR3 bases are TGTGCCAGCAGCTTGGGAGACAGGTTGGCAGTGAACACTGAAGCTTTCTTT. Full variable domain (outside the CDR3, taken from reference TRBV11-3 and TRBJ1-1): EAGVVQSPRYKIIEKKQPVAFWCNPISGHNTLYWYLQNLGQGPELLIRYENEEAVDDSQLPKDRFSAERLKGVDSTLKIQPAELGDSAVYLCASSLGDRLAVNTEAFFGQGTRLTVV.

The chain couples TRBV7-6 to TRBJ2-7, with D maybe TRBD1 (6 bases). The CDR3 consists of 13 residues. Germline values: CDR1 SGHVS, CDR2 FNYEAQ. V was shortened by 5 bases and J by 4 bases, with 12 bases between the two germline ends. The CDR3 protein is CASSPGAGYEQYF. CDR3 in DNA: TGTGCCAGCAGCCCAGGGGCCGGGTACGAGCAGTACTTC. The full variable domain, in which reference TRBV7-6 and TRBJ2-7 provide the parts outside the CDR3, is GAGVSQSPRYKVTKRGQDVALRCDPISGHVSLYWYRQALGQGPEFLTYFNYEAQQDKSGLPNDRFSAERPEGSISTLTIQRTEQRDSAMYRCASSPGAGYEQYFGPGTRLTVT.

The chain combines TRBV25-1 with TRBJ2-5; no reliable D call. Germline CDR1 MGHDK, CDR2 SYGVNS. The CDR3 loop spans 12 amino acids. Trimming stripped 0 bases from V and 7 bases from J, with 6 bases between. CDR3 sequence: CASSEYVGTQYF. DNA of the CDR3: TGTGCCAGCAGTGAATACGTAGGGACCCAGTACTTC.

This clone has only one observation. The chain links TRBV6-1 to TRBJ2-2; D remains ambiguous. V was pared by 1 base and J by 6 bases, with 12 bases between. This CDR3 region has 15 residues. CDR1 is MNHNS and CDR2 is SASEGT in the germline V gene. This chain's CDR3 is CASSEVLGVPGELFF. The CDR3 DNA reads TGTGCCAGCAGTGAAGTACTTGGGGTCCCCGGGGAGCTGTTTTTT.

The chain combines TRBV11-3 with TRBJ2-7; weak D call: TRBD1 (5 bases). The germline V and J ends were trimmed by 4 bases and 7 bases, with 11 bases remaining between them. Germline assignment: CDR1 SGHNT and CDR2 YENEEA. The CDR3 consists of 12 residues. The CDR3: CASSSSQGEQYF. The CDR3 coding sequence is TGTGCCAGCAGCTCTAGTCAGGGTGAGCAGTACTTC.

The V gene is TRBV11-2, the J gene TRBJ2-2; no clear D gene. With 3 bases removed from V and 4 bases from J, the gap between germline ends came to 3 bases. The germline V gene encodes CDR1 SGHAT and CDR2 FQNNGV. This CDR3 has 12 amino acids. CDR3 DNA sequence: TGTGCCAGCAGCTTTTCCACCGGGGAGCTGTTTTTT. Translation gives CASSFSTGELFF.

The chain carries TRBV7-9 and TRBJ1-4; 9 nucleotides match TRBD1. The CDR3 consists of 15 residues. V dropped 5 bases and J dropped 7; count of bases not matched to a gene: 8. Germline V lookup: CDR1 SEHNR, CDR2 FQNEAQ (reference sequence). In DNA, the CDR3 is TGTGCCAGCAGCCCAACAGGGGGCTCAATTGAAAAACTGTTTTTT. It is translated as CASSPTGGSIEKLFF.

The chain links TRBV6-6 to TRBJ2-5; 13 bases fit TRBD2. The CDR3 extends over 15 amino acids. CDR1 and CDR2 from the germline V gene are MNHNY and SVGAGI (reference sequence). V lost 6 bases to trimming and J lost 4 bases; unmatched junction nucleotides: 5. The CDR3 DNA is TGTGCCAGCAGCGCACTAGCGGGAGGGCCAGAGACCCAGTACTTC. Its translation: CASSALAGGPETQYF.

This clone was seen only once. The same CDR3 arises from other DNA sequences in this sample as well. The chain recombines TRBV4-1 with TRBJ2-3; D gene unclear. The CDR3 loop spans 13 amino acids. V lost 0 bases, J lost 6 bases, and 7 bases lay in between. The germline V gene has CDR1 MGHRA and CDR2 YSYEKL. CDR3 loop: CASSQESKDTQYF. The DNA of the CDR3 is TGCGCCAGCAGCCAAGAAAGTAAGGATACGCAGTATTTT.